Included here is one T cell receptor (beta chain) sequence, with context. Its matching antigen is unknown. This entry belongs to a study of T cell repertoires in cytomegalovirus infection. Overall study context: CMV epitopes, recently identified HLA-C-restricted and well-studied HLA-B-restricted, were used. TCR beta signatures that were public indicated CMV infection and matching HLA type. Overall study results and limits: Carriers of CMV plus the relevant HLA were identified by cumulative public TCR beta family frequency. The ex vivo response was dominated by HLA-C-restricted CMV-specific TCR beta clonotypes.

TCRdb analysed the reads with MiXCR anew, one entry per CDR3 protein. Here the sample spans about a million distinct CDR3 sequences, around a third being singletons. This CDR3 spans 18 amino acids. Per germline, CDR1 MNHEY and CDR2 SVGAGI. Trimming removed 5 bases at V and 0 bases at J, with 17 bases between. This chain uses TRBV6-5 with TRBJ1-6; maybe TRBD1 (5 bases). The source is a human donor in good health (CMV status not recorded). Some clones in this sample may be carry-over from other donors' samples. The sequences come from cultured CD8+ T cells from PBMCs, collected from culture after CMV antigen stimulation. The CDR3, as DNA: TGTGCCAGCAGTCCTACGGACACTCCGAGCTCCTATAATTCACCCCTCCACTTT. It encodes CASSPTDTPSSYNSPLHF.